This TCR beta chain is from a study of T cell responses to AZD1222 COVID-19 vaccine. Findings of the study overall: All repertoire sampling was performed exclusively after the peak T cell response.

Profiling relied on immunoSEQ multiplex PCR, and the TCRdb table lists in-frame clones only, not all of them. The sample includes roughly 100,000 clones, 80% to 90% of them seen just once. The V gene's germline CDR1 is GTSNPN and CDR2 SVGIG (reference sequence). The V and J ends lost 2 bases and 4 bases respectively, with 11 bases between them. CDR3 length: 13 amino acids. A word on this clone: Its cognate antigen is unknown.

The receptor comes from an adult in good health. The J gene is TRBJ1-1, the V gene TRBV30; D may be TRBD1 (5 bases). The input for sequencing was peripheral blood, taken on day 0 of AZD1222 vaccination. This CDR3 reads CAWSTGAGTEAFF. The CDR3 nucleotides are TGTGCCTGGAGTACCGGGGCCGGCACTGAAGCTTTCTTT.